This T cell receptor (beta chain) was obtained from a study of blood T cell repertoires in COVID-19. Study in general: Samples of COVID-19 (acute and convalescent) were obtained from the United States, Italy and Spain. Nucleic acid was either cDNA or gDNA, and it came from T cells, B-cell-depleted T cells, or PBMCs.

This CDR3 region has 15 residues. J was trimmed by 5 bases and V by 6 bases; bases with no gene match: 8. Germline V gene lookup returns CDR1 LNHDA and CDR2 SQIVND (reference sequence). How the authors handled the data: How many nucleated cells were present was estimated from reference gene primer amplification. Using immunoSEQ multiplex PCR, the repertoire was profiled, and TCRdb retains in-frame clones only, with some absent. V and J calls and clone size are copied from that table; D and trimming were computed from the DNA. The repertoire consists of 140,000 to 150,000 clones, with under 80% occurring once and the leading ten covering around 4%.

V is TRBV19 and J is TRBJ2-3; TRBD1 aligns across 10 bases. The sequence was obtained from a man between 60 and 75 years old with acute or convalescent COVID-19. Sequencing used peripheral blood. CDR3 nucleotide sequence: TGTGCCAGTAGCGGAGGACAGGGGGGGGTAGATACGCAGTATTTT. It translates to CASSGGQGGVDTQYF.